A selection of T cell receptor beta chains follows, all from one sample in a study of long-term antiretroviral therapy in people with HIV. Data came from immunoSEQ multiplex PCR; TCRdb stores just in-frame clones and leaves some out. This repertoire shows under 20,000 clones, roughly 70% found once; its top ten account for roughly 8.8%. The material was unsorted PBMCs, obtained 0.5 years before starting antiretroviral therapy. These TCRs come from a man aged 18 to 29 with HIV. Both conserved end residues are part of each CDR3. A D gene is named only where the DNA matches it firmly. Clone size is stated in some rows and not others, as once, few, many or a class when expanded.

CDR3 protein | CDR3 DNA | V gene | clone size | D gene | J gene
CASSLDSLEKLFF | TGTGCCAGCAGTTTGGACAGCCTTGAAAAACTGTTTTTT | TRBV28 | few | NA | TRBJ1-4
CASSLASGTGGQYF | TGTGCCAGCAGCTTGGCCTCTGGGACAGGCGGACAGTACTTC | TRBV5-6 | NA | TRBD1 | TRBJ2-7
CASSSPRTGNGYTF | TGTGCCAGCAGTTCCCCCCGGACAGGGAATGGCTACACCTTC | TRBV28 | NA | TRBD1 | TRBJ1-2
CASSYSLVTDEQYF | TGTGCCAGCAGTTACTCGCTCGTCACGGACGAGCAGTACTTC | TRBV6-5 | NA | NA | TRBJ2-7
CASTSGLAGGITYEQYF | TGTGCCAGCACCTCGGGACTAGCGGGAGGAATAACCTACGAGCAGTACTTC | TRBV7-9 | NA | TRBD2 | TRBJ2-7
CASSLMGNTEAFF | TGTGCCAGCAGCTTAATGGGGAACACTGAAGCTTTCTTT | TRBV7-3 | NA | NA | TRBJ1-1
CASSLSSGSYNEQFF | TGCGCCAGCAGCCTCTCTAGCGGCTCCTACAATGAGCAGTTCTTC | TRBV5-1 | NA | TRBD2 | TRBJ2-1
CASSPDRKETQYF | TGTGCCAGTAGTCCCGACAGGAAAGAGACCCAGTACTTC | TRBV19 | NA | NA | TRBJ2-5
CASSYSTAGDEQFF | TGTGCCAGCAGTTACTCTACTGCAGGCGATGAGCAGTTCTTC | TRBV6-5 | few | NA | TRBJ2-1
CASSSGDSPLHF | TGTGCCAGTTCGTCAGGGGATTCACCCCTCCACTTT | TRBV19 | NA | NA | TRBJ1-6
CASSAQGIGTDTQYF | TGTGCCAGCAGTGCACAGGGGATTGGCACAGATACGCAGTATTTT | TRBV28 | NA | TRBD1 | TRBJ2-3
CASSLSTGSGYGYTF | TGCGCCAGCAGCCTATCGACAGGGAGCGGCTATGGCTACACCTTC | TRBV4-1 | NA | TRBD1 | TRBJ1-2
CASSVGITGEDRGYGYTF | TGTGCCAGCAGCGTAGGTATTACGGGTGAGGACAGGGGCTATGGCTACACCTTC | TRBV9 | NA | TRBD1 | TRBJ1-2
CASSRQKPLPDTQYF | TGTGCCAGTAGTCGACAGAAGCCGCTACCAGATACGCAGTATTTT | TRBV19 | NA | NA | TRBJ2-3
CASSLGDRQETQYF | TGTGCCAGCAGCTTGGGCGACAGACAAGAGACCCAGTACTTC | TRBV5-6 | NA | NA | TRBJ2-5
CASSPGTGGNQPQHF | TGTGCCAGCTCACCCGGGACAGGGGGCAATCAGCCCCAGCATTTT | TRBV18 | NA | TRBD1 | TRBJ1-5
CASSFLAVLSNTGELFF | TGTGCCAGCAGCTTTCTAGCGGTGCTATCGAACACCGGGGAGCTGTTTTTT | TRBV13 | NA | TRBD2 | TRBJ2-2
CASSLAYLDGRLTDTQYF | TGTGCCAGCAGTTTAGCTTACCTGGACGGAAGACTCACAGATACGCAGTATTTT | TRBV27 | NA | NA | TRBJ2-3
CASSLEVVGIRGYTF | TGTGCCAGCAGCTTAGAGGTGGTGGGCATTCGGGGCTACACCTTC | TRBV11-2 | once | NA | TRBJ1-2
CASSEISDRADEKLFF | TGTGCCAGCAGCGAGATTTCGGACAGGGCTGATGAAAAACTGTTTTTT | TRBV9 | few | TRBD1 | TRBJ1-4
CASSSQAFF | TGTGCCAGCAGCAGCCAAGCTTTCTTT | TRBV6-6 | NA | NA | TRBJ1-1
CASSQDSGTGAYEQYF | TGCGCCAGCAGCCAAGATTCAGGGACAGGGGCCTACGAGCAGTACTTC | TRBV4-1 | NA | TRBD1 | TRBJ2-7
CASSLRTGPFFLDGYTF | TGTGCCAGTAGTCTTAGGACAGGGCCCTTTTTCTTGGACGGCTACACCTTC | TRBV19 | NA | TRBD1 | TRBJ1-2
CASSLIQGSSYEQYF | TGTGCCAGCAGTTTAATACAGGGGAGCTCCTACGAGCAGTACTTC | TRBV27 | NA | TRBD1 | TRBJ2-7
CASSLAEVFYGYTF | TGTGCCAGCAGCTTAGCTGAGGTCTTCTATGGCTACACCTTC | TRBV7-9 | NA | NA | TRBJ1-2
CAISKDSDEKLFF | TGTGCCATCAGCAAAGACAGTGATGAAAAACTGTTTTTT | TRBV10-3 | NA | NA | TRBJ1-4
CASSHGGSYNEQFF | TGCGCCAGCAGCCACGGGGGTTCCTACAATGAGCAGTTCTTC | TRBV4-1 | NA | NA | TRBJ2-1
CASGTRGGRFDEQYF | TGTGCCAGCGGGACTAGGGGAGGGCGGTTTGACGAGCAGTACTTC | TRBV27 | NA | TRBD2 | TRBJ2-7
CASQKDVYEQYF | TGTGCCAGCCAGAAGGACGTTTACGAGCAGTACTTC | TRBV5-6 | NA | NA | TRBJ2-7
CASRSGQGAYGYTF | TGTGCCAGCAGGTCGGGACAGGGGGCCTATGGCTACACCTTC | TRBV28 | NA | TRBD1 | TRBJ1-2
CASSQGRGLTEAFF | TGTGCCAGCAGCCAAGGGAGGGGGCTTACTGAAGCTTTCTTT | TRBV14 | NA | TRBD1 | TRBJ1-1
CASSRGLAERYNEQFF | TGTGCCAGCAGCCGGGGACTAGCGGAGAGATACAATGAGCAGTTCTTC | TRBV11-2 | NA | TRBD2 | TRBJ2-1
CASSSWTGIAGVGYNEQFF | TGTGCCAGCAGCTCATGGACAGGGATAGCGGGAGTTGGCTACAATGAGCAGTTCTTC | TRBV5-8 | NA | NA | TRBJ2-1
CASSVSGRADEQFF | TGTGCCAGCAGCGTATCCGGGAGGGCTGATGAGCAGTTCTTC | TRBV9 | few | TRBD2 | TRBJ2-1
CAYPPAVDYGYTF | TGTGCCTACCCCCCTGCGGTTGACTATGGCTACACCTTC | TRBV10-3 | NA | NA | TRBJ1-2
CASSFRVEDGYTF | TGTGCCAGCAGCTTCCGGGTAGAAGATGGCTACACCTTC | TRBV11-2 | NA | NA | TRBJ1-2
CASSQKTGGQTGELFF | TGTGCCAGCAGCCAAAAGACAGGGGGACAAACCGGGGAGCTGTTTTTT | TRBV4-2 | NA | TRBD1 | TRBJ2-2
CASSRGRKNTEAFF | TGTGCCAGTAGTAGAGGTCGGAAGAACACTGAAGCTTTCTTT | TRBV19 | NA | NA | TRBJ1-1
CASSVGLFVGGGEETQYF | TGTGCCAGCAGCGTAGGGTTATTCGTTGGGGGGGGCGAAGAGACCCAGTACTTC | TRBV9 | medium-sized | NA | TRBJ2-5
CASSRAVNTEAFF | TGTGCCAGCAGCCGGGCGGTGAACACTGAAGCTTTCTTT | TRBV11-2 | NA | NA | TRBJ1-1
CASRFGVTDLWGYGYTF | TGTGCCAGTCGTTTTGGAGTGACCGACCTCTGGGGCTATGGCTACACCTTC | TRBV19 | NA | NA | TRBJ1-2
CASSLGWSYEQYF | TGTGCCAGCAGCTTAGGGTGGTCCTACGAGCAGTACTTC | TRBV7-2 | NA | NA | TRBJ2-7
CASSREGARGEKLFF | TGTGCCAGCAGCAGGGAAGGGGCTCGGGGTGAAAAACTGTTTTTT | TRBV5-4 | few | NA | TRBJ1-4
CASSWGGNSNQPQHF | TGTGCCAGCAGCTGGGGCGGAAATAGCAATCAGCCCCAGCATTTT | TRBV7-9 | few | NA | TRBJ1-5
CASSQDSAAGSEQYF | TGTGCCAGCAGCCAAGATTCTGCGGCGGGGTCCGAGCAGTACTTC | TRBV14 | NA | NA | TRBJ2-7
CASSLSREEQYF | TGTGCCAGCAGCTTATCCAGGGAAGAGCAGTACTTC | TRBV7-9 | NA | NA | TRBJ2-7
CAISDSGVSTEAFF | TGTGCCATCAGTGATTCAGGGGTGAGCACTGAAGCTTTCTTT | TRBV10-3 | NA | NA | TRBJ1-1
CASSPRTGGLPEAFF | TGTGCCAGCAGCCCCAGGACAGGGGGGTTGCCTGAAGCTTTCTTT | TRBV7-6 | NA | TRBD1 | TRBJ1-1
CAWTPVAGSTDTQYF | TGTGCCTGGACTCCTGTCGCGGGAAGCACAGATACGCAGTATTTT | TRBV30 | NA | NA | TRBJ2-3
CASSLEGFNQPQHF | TGTGCCAGCAGCTTGGAAGGGTTTAATCAGCCCCAGCATTTT | TRBV7-9 | NA | NA | TRBJ1-5
CASSSGTDLIEQYF | TGTGCCAGCAGCTCCGGGACAGATCTGATCGAGCAGTACTTC | TRBV7-9 | NA | TRBD1 | TRBJ2-7
CASSWDGNTEAFF | TGTGCCAGCAGCTGGGATGGGAACACTGAAGCTTTCTTT | TRBV11-2 | NA | NA | TRBJ1-1
CASRLAGEARAYEQYF | TGTGCAAGTCGCTTAGCGGGTGAAGCCCGAGCCTACGAGCAGTACTTC | TRBV12-2 | NA | NA | TRBJ2-7
CASSGQVYNEQFF | TGTGCCAGCAGTGGCCAGGTATACAATGAGCAGTTCTTC | TRBV2 | NA | NA | TRBJ2-1
CASSLSSGTGGVTNYGYTF | TGTGCCAGTAGTCTTTCTTCCGGGACAGGGGGAGTTACTAACTATGGCTACACCTTC | TRBV19 | once | TRBD1 | TRBJ1-2
CASSLFGGKGMNTEAFF | TGCGCCAGCAGCTTGTTCGGCGGAAAAGGTATGAACACTGAAGCTTTCTTT | TRBV5-1 | few | NA | TRBJ1-1
CASSDQGGTYEQYF | TGTGCCAGCAGTGATCAGGGGGGCACCTACGAGCAGTACTTC | TRBV2 | NA | NA | TRBJ2-7
CASTPLETPLAREQYF | TGTGCCAGCACCCCATTAGAGACTCCTCTCGCGCGGGAGCAGTACTTC | TRBV28 | once | NA | TRBJ2-7
CAWHLNQPQHF | TGTGCCTGGCACCTTAATCAGCCCCAGCATTTT | TRBV30 | NA | NA | TRBJ1-5
CSGLLGGEIDGYTF | TGCAGCGGTTTACTTGGGGGGGAAATCGATGGCTACACCTTC | TRBV29-1 | NA | NA | TRBJ1-2